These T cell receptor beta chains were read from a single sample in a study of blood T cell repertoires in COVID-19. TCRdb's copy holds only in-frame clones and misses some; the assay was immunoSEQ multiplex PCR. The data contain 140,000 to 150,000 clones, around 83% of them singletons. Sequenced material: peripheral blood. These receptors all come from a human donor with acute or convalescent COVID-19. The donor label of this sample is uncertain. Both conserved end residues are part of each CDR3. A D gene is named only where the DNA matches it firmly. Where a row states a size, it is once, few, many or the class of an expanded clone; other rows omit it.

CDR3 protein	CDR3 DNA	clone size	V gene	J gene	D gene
CASSFQGITGELFF	TGTGCCAGCAGTTTCCAGGGGATCACCGGGGAGCTGTTTTTT	NA	TRBV6-4	TRBJ2-2	NA
CASSSRTGHPRADTQYF	TGTGCCAGCAGTTCTCGAACGGGACACCCGAGAGCTGATACGCAGTATTTT	NA	TRBV6-2/TRBV6-3	TRBJ2-3	NA
CASRTSGGGNTIYF	TGTGCCAGCAGGACCTCAGGGGGAGGAAACACCATATATTTT	few	TRBV28	TRBJ1-3	TRBD1
CASSVLSTDTQYF	TGTGCCAGCAGCGTATTGTCGACAGATACGCAGTATTTT	NA	TRBV9	TRBJ2-3	NA
CASSSTGHTGELFF	TGTGCCAGCAGCTCTACAGGGCACACCGGGGAGCTGTTTTTT	NA	TRBV7-3	TRBJ2-2	NA
CASRETGLNTEAFF	TGTGCCAGCAGGGAGACAGGATTGAACACTGAAGCTTTCTTT	few	TRBV6-5	TRBJ1-1	NA
CASSDGTGGYNEKLFF	TGTGCCAGCAGCGACGGGACAGGGGGATACAATGAAAAACTGTTTTTT	few	TRBV5-8	TRBJ1-4	TRBD1
CATSDHPGADEKLFF	TGTGCCACCAGTGATCATCCAGGGGCAGATGAAAAACTGTTTTTT	NA	TRBV24-1	TRBJ1-4	NA
CASSLLGQGSGYEQYF	TGTGCCAGCAGTTTATTGGGACAGGGAAGCGGCTACGAGCAGTACTTC	NA	TRBV27	TRBJ2-7	TRBD1
CASSGRGHRGYTF	TGTGCCAGCAGCGGCAGGGGGCACCGAGGCTACACCTTC	once	TRBV6-2/TRBV6-3	TRBJ1-2	TRBD1
CASAGAGQEKLFF	TGTGCCAGCGCAGGGGCCGGGCAAGAAAAACTGTTTTTT	NA	TRBV19	TRBJ1-4	NA
CASSYSAGEGSGELFF	TGTGCCAGCAGTTACTCCGCGGGGGAGGGGTCCGGGGAGCTGTTTTTT	NA	TRBV6-2/TRBV6-3	TRBJ2-2	TRBD2
CASSGSNQPQHF	TGTGCCAGCAGCGGGTCCAATCAGCCCCAGCATTTT	NA	TRBV2	TRBJ1-5	NA
CASSLVGATQETQYF	TGCGCCAGCAGCTTGGTGGGAGCCACCCAAGAGACCCAGTACTTC	NA	TRBV5-1	TRBJ2-5	NA
CASSDSFGFTGELFF	TGTGCCAGCAGTGATTCGTTCGGGTTTACCGGGGAGCTGTTTTTT	once	TRBV25-1	TRBJ2-2	NA
CASSSSGGAAEAFF	TGTGCCAGCAGCTCTTCGGGGGGAGCAGCTGAAGCTTTCTTT	NA	TRBV7-9	TRBJ1-1	NA
CASSFGPSVGLEQFF	TGTGCCAGCAGCTTTGGCCCGTCTGTGGGCTTAGAGCAGTTCTTC	NA	TRBV5-4	TRBJ2-1	NA
CASSNSYSNQPQHF	TGTGCCAGCAGCAACAGTTATAGCAATCAGCCCCAGCATTTT	NA	TRBV27	TRBJ1-5	NA
CASSVGSGIMGQPQHF	TGTGCCAGCAGCGTAGGGTCAGGGATAATGGGTCAGCCCCAGCATTTT	NA	TRBV9	TRBJ1-5	NA
CAISGTGGAFAYGYTF	TGTGCCATCAGCGGGACAGGGGGCGCTTTCGCCTATGGCTACACCTTC	NA	TRBV10-3	TRBJ1-2	TRBD1
CASSLGSYGYTF	TGTGCCAGCAGTTTAGGTAGCTATGGCTACACCTTC	few	TRBV28	TRBJ1-2	NA
CASSYSTGWGTEAFF	TGTGCCAGCAGTTACTCGACAGGTTGGGGGACTGAAGCTTTCTTT	few	TRBV6-5	TRBJ1-1	NA
CASSRTGPSGTSYNEQFF	TGTGCCAGCAGCCGGACGGGTCCTAGCGGGACCTCCTACAATGAGCAGTTCTTC	NA	TRBV6-2/TRBV6-3	TRBJ2-1	TRBD2
CASSGPGGPYTQYF	TGTGCCAGCAGTGGGCCGGGGGGCCCCTATACGCAGTATTTT	NA	TRBV7-2	TRBJ2-3	NA
CASSPDNEQFF	TGTGCCAGCAGTCCCGACAATGAGCAGTTCTTC	NA	TRBV7-9	TRBJ2-1	NA
CASSLENRGSWSPQHF	TGTGCCAGCAGTTTAGAAAACAGGGGATCTTGGTCGCCCCAGCATTTT	NA	TRBV28	TRBJ1-5	TRBD1
CASSQEQGTMNTIYF	TGTGCCAGCAGCCAAGAGCAGGGGACCATGAACACCATATATTTT	NA	TRBV3-1/TRBV3-2	TRBJ1-3	NA
CASSLSPQIYSGIAEQFF	TGTGCCAGTAGTCTATCCCCGCAAATATATAGCGGGATAGCTGAGCAGTTCTTC	once	TRBV19	TRBJ2-1	TRBD2
CASHRAGNTEAFF	TGTGCCAGCCACCGGGCGGGGAACACTGAAGCTTTCTTT	NA	TRBV7-9	TRBJ1-1	NA
CASRETGALQEKLFF	TGCGCCAGCAGGGAAACAGGGGCCCTGCAAGAAAAACTGTTTTTT	once	TRBV5-1	TRBJ1-4	TRBD1
CASSRRGVSYEQYF	TGTGCCAGCAGTCGACGGGGGGTCTCCTACGAGCAGTACTTC	NA	TRBV5-6	TRBJ2-7	TRBD2
CAWSVGQTYEKLFF	TGTGCCTGGAGTGTAGGACAGACATATGAAAAACTGTTTTTT	once	TRBV30	TRBJ1-4	NA
CASTSGQVGSSYNSPLHF	TGTGCCAGCACCTCAGGACAGGTCGGGAGCTCCTATAATTCACCCCTCCACTTT	NA	TRBV28	TRBJ1-6	TRBD1
CASSFLSYSGNTIYF	TGTGCCAGCAGCTTTTTGAGTTACTCTGGAAACACCATATATTTT	NA	TRBV7-2	TRBJ1-3	NA
CASSLGDTIYF	TGTGCCAGCAGTTTGGGAGACACCATATATTTT	NA	TRBV2	TRBJ1-3	NA
CASSLLTGTEAFF	TGTGCCAGCAGCTTGCTGACAGGCACTGAAGCTTTCTTT	NA	TRBV11-3	TRBJ1-1	NA
CASSQFGVRDEQFF	TGTGCCAGCAGCCAATTCGGAGTACGCGATGAGCAGTTCTTC	NA	TRBV3-1/TRBV3-2	TRBJ2-1	NA
CASTRSRQGIYGYTF	TGTGCCAGCACTCGCTCCAGACAGGGGATCTATGGCTACACCTTC	NA	TRBV5-4	TRBJ1-2	TRBD1
CASSSHPGGAQHF	TGTGCCAGCAGCTCGCACCCCGGGGGGGCCCAGCATTTT	few	TRBV7-3	TRBJ1-5	NA
CASSPGTGGDQETQYF	TGTGCCAGCTCACCGGGGACAGGGGGAGATCAAGAGACCCAGTACTTC	NA	TRBV18	TRBJ2-5	TRBD1